This T cell receptor beta chain was documented in a study of spatial heterogeneity in lung cancer. Background on the study: Alpha-chain sequences were detected in numbers that were consistently lower than beta-chain sequences. In raw reads, more than 9.5 appearances on average were recorded for each unique TCR and UMI combination.

Trimming removed 1 base from V and 4 bases from J; junction bases left unmatched: 1. This CDR3 contains 14 residues. The V gene's germline CDR1 is SGHTA and CDR2 FQGNSA. The sample's time point: sample taken at primary tumor resection. The input material, whole RNA from tumor, nontumor lung or frozen PBMC, was sequenced unsorted. The study tagged each TCR cDNA molecule with a unique molecular identifier. TCRdb reprocessed the 5' RACE reads via MiXCR and lists one record per CDR3 protein. The table has some 25,000 distinct CDR3 sequences, roughly 13% seen once. The sequenced sample was PBMCs, obtained at surgery. This rearrangement joins TRBV7-2 to TRBJ2-3; 8 nucleotides agree with TRBD1. The TCR was taken from a female donor with early-stage non-small cell lung cancer. The CDR3 DNA sequence: TGTGCCAGCAGCTTAGGGACAGGGCCAGATACGCAGTATTTT. As protein: CASSLGTGPDTQYF.